What follows is one TCR beta chain and its context. The data derive from a study of blood T cell repertoires in COVID-19. Whole-study context: Italy, Spain and the United States were the sources of the convalescent and acute COVID-19 samples. T cells, B-cell-depleted T cells, or PBMCs supplied cDNA or gDNA.

In the study's own analysis: Amplification from reference gene primers served as the basis for estimated nucleated cell counts. Assay: immunoSEQ multiplex PCR; the TCRdb copy retains only in-frame clones and omits some. V and J calls and clone size follow that table, whereas D and trimming were derived from the DNA. The sample has 150,000 to 200,000 clones, around nine tenths seen once. The germline CDR1 and CDR2 sequences are SGHDN and FVKESK. CDR3 length: 14 amino acids. V lost 0 bases and J 2 bases, leaving 8 bases between the germline ends. The sequenced sample consisted of peripheral blood. This clonotype was obtained from a human donor in a cohort sampled during active COVID-19. The chain employs TRBV14 and TRBJ2-7, with TRBD2 as a possible D gene (5 bases). For the CDR3, the DNA is TGTGCCAGCAGCCAAGACGCGGGTCCCTACGAGCAGTACTTC. Its protein is CASSQDAGPYEQYF.